This passage covers 8 T cell receptor beta chains from one sample sequenced in a study of identical twins. TCRdb independently ran MiXCR on the 5' RACE reads; one entry per CDR3 protein. The data show some 660,000 distinct CDR3 sequences, roughly 8% seen once. This same sample was also taken into another study, of yellow fever vaccine responses in identical twins.

The sequenced sample was PBMCs. These receptors were obtained from a woman younger than 30 in good health.

This chain uses TRBV29-1 with TRBJ1-2; TRBD1 matches 7 bases. The CDR3 consists of 12 residues. The V segment lost 4 bases and the J segment 4 bases; nucleotides outside the gene matches: 3. Germline V gives CDR1 SQVTM, CDR2 ANQGSEA. This CDR3 reads CSVGGQPYGYTF. The DNA for the CDR3 is TGCAGCGTTGGGGGACAGCCCTATGGCTACACCTTC.

V is TRBV6-4 and J is TRBJ2-7; 15 bases agree with TRBD2. This CDR3 contains 16 residues. Germline loops: CDR1 MRHNA, CDR2 SNTAGT. V was pared by 7 bases and J by 4 bases, with 8 bases of the junction left unmatched. CDR3: CASTGLAGGFRYEQYF. CDR3 bases: TGTGCCAGCACCGGACTAGCGGGAGGGTTTCGGTACGAGCAGTACTTC.

This clonotype was detected only a few times. This chain connects TRBV6-1 to TRBJ2-1; TRBD1 agrees at 9 bases. Per the germline V gene, CDR1 is MNHNS and CDR2 is SASEGT. The CDR3 is 15 amino acids. V was pared by 6 bases and J by 6 bases, with 9 bases of the junction left unmatched. CDR3 residues: CASRPGQGITNEQFF. In nucleotides, the CDR3 is TGTGCCAGCAGGCCGGGACAGGGTATAACCAATGAGCAGTTCTTC.

Only a few counts were recorded for this clonotype. J is TRBJ1-2 and V is TRBV6-5; 7 bases match TRBD1. Germline CDR1 reads MNHEY; CDR2 reads SVGAGI. V gave up 6 bases and J gave up 6 bases; unmatched junction bases: 7. The CDR3 contains 13 residues. DNA of the CDR3: TGTGCCAGCAGCTATACAGGGGTAGATGGCTACACCTTC. Translated: CASSYTGVDGYTF.

This clonotype was observed a handful of times. The chain combines TRBV15 with TRBJ2-3; the D gene is possibly TRBD2 (6 bases). Germline CDR1 and CDR2: LNHNV and YYDKDF (reference sequence). The CDR3 is 15 residues long. V dropped 5 bases and J dropped 7 bases, with 19 bases sitting between them. CDR3 bases: TGTGCCACCAGCGAGGGACTCACAAACTCGCATACGCAGTATTTT. Its protein is CATSEGLTNSHTQYF. Full variable domain (remainder filled in from reference TRBV15 and TRBJ2-3): DAMVIQNPRYQVTQFGKPVTLSCSQTLNHNVMYWYQQKSSQAPKLLFHYYDKDFNNEADTPDNFQSRRPNTSFCFLDIRSPGLGDTAMYLCATSEGLTNSHTQYFGPGTRLTVL.

This clonotype has a count of ten or more. The genes are TRBV7-2 and TRBJ2-5; D may be TRBD1 or TRBD2 (6 bases each). This CDR3 is built from 14 residues. From germline, CDR1 is SGHTA and CDR2 FQGNSA. V dropped 1 base and J dropped 7 bases, with 13 bases sitting between them. The CDR3 DNA follows: TGTGCCAGCAGCTTAGTGTCAGGGGAGGTGACCCAGTACTTC. The encoded protein is CASSLVSGEVTQYF.

The table lists this clonotype with a few counts. CDR3 protein: CASSPPGQGYNYEQYF. CDR3 coding DNA: TGTGCCAGCAGCCCGCCGGGACAGGGTTATAATTACGAGCAGTACTTC. The V call is TRBV7-8, the J call TRBJ2-7; the match to TRBD1 covers 9 bases. V shed 5 bases, J shed 4 bases, and the junction held 12 bases outside the gene matches. The germline V gene has CDR1 SGHVS and CDR2 FQNEAQ. The CDR3 loop spans 16 amino acids.

The chain uses TRBV6-2 or TRBV6-3 and TRBJ2-7; 8 nucleotides match TRBD2. After removal of 8 bases from V and 5 bases from J, the junction contained 11 bases not matched to a gene. The CDR3 extends over 14 amino acids. From germline, CDR1 is MNHEY and CDR2 SVGEGT. This CDR3 is CASGLGTRWHEQYF. CDR3 nucleotides: TGTGCCAGCGGCCTCGGGACTAGATGGCACGAGCAGTACTTC.